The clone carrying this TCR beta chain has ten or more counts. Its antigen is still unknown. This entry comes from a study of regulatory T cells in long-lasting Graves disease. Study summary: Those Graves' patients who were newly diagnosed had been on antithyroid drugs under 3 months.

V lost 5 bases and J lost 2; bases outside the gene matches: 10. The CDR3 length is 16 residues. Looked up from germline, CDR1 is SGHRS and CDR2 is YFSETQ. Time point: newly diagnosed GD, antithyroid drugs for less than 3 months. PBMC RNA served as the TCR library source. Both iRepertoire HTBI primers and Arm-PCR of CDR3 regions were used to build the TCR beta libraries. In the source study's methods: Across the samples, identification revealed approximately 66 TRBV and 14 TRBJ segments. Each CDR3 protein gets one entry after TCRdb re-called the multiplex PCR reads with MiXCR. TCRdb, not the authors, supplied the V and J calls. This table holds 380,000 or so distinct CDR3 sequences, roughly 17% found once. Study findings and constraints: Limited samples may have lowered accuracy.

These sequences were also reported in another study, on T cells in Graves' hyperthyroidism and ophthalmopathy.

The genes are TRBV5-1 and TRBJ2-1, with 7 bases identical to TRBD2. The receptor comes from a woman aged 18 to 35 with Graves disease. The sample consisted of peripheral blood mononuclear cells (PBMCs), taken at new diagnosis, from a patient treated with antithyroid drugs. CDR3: CASRPGLDFTYNEQFF. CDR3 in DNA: TGCGCCAGCAGACCCGGACTAGACTTCACCTACAATGAGCAGTTCTTC.